The 23 T cell receptor beta chains reported below all come from one sample, sequenced in a study of early T cells in non-severe SARS-CoV-2 infection. TCRdb itself ran the 5' RACE reads through MiXCR, one entry per CDR3 protein. The sample has fewer than 85,000 distinct CDR3 sequences; 10% to 12% are singletons. This sample comprised whole blood, obtained at baseline. Receptors were obtained from an adult who was a healthcare worker with PCR-confirmed SARS-CoV-2 infection or an uninfected control (not recorded which).

This clonotype occurred a few times. The gene calls are TRBV3-1 and TRBJ1-2; 9 bases line up with TRBD1. The J segment lost 4 bases and the V segment lost 1 base, leaving 4 bases of the junction unmatched. Germline lookup yields CDR1 LGHDT and CDR2 YNNKEL (reference sequence). The CDR3 has 15 residues. In nucleotides, the CDR3 is TGTGCCAGCAGCCAAGTTACAGGGGGCGCCTATGGCTACACCTTC. It codes for CASSQVTGGAYGYTF. The full variable domain, in which reference TRBV3-1 and TRBJ1-2 provide the parts outside the CDR3, is DTAVSQTPKYLVTQMGNDKSIKCEQNLGHDTMYWYKQDSKKFLKIMFSYNNKELIINETVPNRFSPKSPDKAHLNLHINSLELGDSAVYFCASSQVTGGAYGYTFGSGTRLTVV.

The chain is built from TRBV7-9 and TRBJ1-2; D remains ambiguous. The CDR3 contains 12 residues. Germline V gene data show CDR1 as SEHNR and CDR2 as FQNEAQ (reference sequence). The V and J ends lost 5 bases and 8 bases respectively, with 12 bases between them. Written as DNA, the CDR3 is TGTGCCAGCAGCAATGGGGTAGGAGGCTACACCTTC. This gives the protein CASSNGVGGYTF. The full variable domain, completed using reference TRBV7-9 and TRBJ1-2, is DTGVSQNPRHKITKRGQNVTFRCDPISEHNRLYWYRQTLGQGPEFLTYFQNEAQLEKSRLLSDRFSAERPKGSFSTLEIQRTEQGDSAMYLCASSNGVGGYTFGSGTRLTVV.

V gene TRBV6-1 combines with J gene TRBJ2-7, with unresolved D. V was clipped by 1 base and J by 0 bases, with 10 bases between them. Germline V gene data show CDR1 as MNHNS and CDR2 as SASEGT. The CDR3 length is 15 residues. In DNA, the CDR3 is TGTGCCAGCAGTGAAGGTAGCAACCCCTCCTACGAGCAGTACTTC. This encodes CASSEGSNPSYEQYF.

This clonotype has just a few counts. This chain links TRBV12-3 or TRBV12-4 with TRBJ2-5, with D possibly matching TRBD1 (5 bases). Trimming took off 1 base at V and 4 bases at J, with 10 bases between the two ends. The length of the CDR3 is 14 residues. The CDR3 sequence is CASSLGRQGETQYF. The DNA for the CDR3 is TGTGCCAGCAGTTTAGGCCGTCAGGGAGAGACCCAGTACTTC.

The J gene is TRBJ2-5, the V gene TRBV28; tentative D call: TRBD2 (6 bases). V lost 6 bases, J lost 4 bases, and 15 bases lay in between. CDR3 length: 14 amino acids. Germline V CDR1 and CDR2: MDHEN, SYDVKM. CDR3 loop: CASRYGTSRETQYF. The CDR3 coding sequence is TGTGCCAGCAGATATGGGACTTCTCGAGAGACCCAGTACTTC.

This clonotype was observed a handful of times. The chain carries TRBV5-1 and TRBJ2-1, with 10 bases lining up with TRBD2. The germline V gene has CDR1 SGHRS and CDR2 YFSETQ. V was clipped by 0 bases and J by 8 bases; unmatched bases: 11. The length of the CDR3 is 17 residues. The CDR3 protein is CASSLGAGLAAHHEQFF. The CDR3 DNA follows: TGCGCCAGCAGCTTGGGTGCCGGACTAGCGGCCCACCATGAGCAGTTCTTC.

This rearrangement joins TRBV3-1 to TRBJ2-1; D is undetermined. Germline CDR1 and CDR2: LGHDT and YNNKEL (reference sequence). Trimming removed 1 base at V and 7 bases at J, with 11 bases between. The CDR3 covers 14 residues. CDR3 sequence: CASSQVSALNEQFF. The CDR3 nucleotides are TGTGCCAGCAGCCAAGTCTCGGCTTTGAATGAGCAGTTCTTC.

This clonotype turned up a few times. This sequence joins TRBV14 and TRBJ2-7; possible D gene TRBD2, 5 bases. V was clipped by 8 bases and J by 2 bases, with 10 bases between them. The CDR3 sequence is 12 residues long. The germline CDR1 and CDR2 sequences are SGHDN and FVKESK. In nucleotides, the CDR3 is TGTGCCAGCGGTAACGGGGCCTACGAGCAGTACTTC. Residues: CASGNGAYEQYF.

This clonotype has only a few counts. The chain links TRBV3-1 to TRBJ2-1; no clear D gene. The germline V and J ends were trimmed by 4 bases and 10 bases, with 17 bases remaining between them. There are 14 residues in the CDR3. From germline, CDR1 is LGHDT and CDR2 YNNKEL (reference sequence). CDR3 region: CASSPQKGIREQFF. The CDR3 DNA is TGTGCCAGCAGCCCCCAGAAGGGCATCAGGGAGCAGTTCTTC.

This clonotype appeared a few times. This chain joins TRBV15 and TRBJ2-1; the match to TRBD2 covers 9 bases. Germline V CDR1 and CDR2: LNHNV, YYDKDF (reference sequence). The CDR3 contains 15 residues. Trimming removed 2 bases from V and 3 bases from J; junction bases left unmatched: 2. In DNA form, the CDR3 reads TGTGCCACCAGCAGACGTAGCGGGGGCTACAATGAGCAGTTCTTC. Encoded protein: CATSRRSGGYNEQFF.

The CDR3 DNA sequence: TGTGCCAGCAGCTTAGCGTGGGGACTAGCGGGGGGCCCGGGACACAATGAGCAGTTCTTC. Translated: CASSLAWGLAGGPGHNEQFF. The gene calls are TRBV7-8 and TRBJ2-1; 15 positions agree with TRBD2. The CDR3 covers 20 residues. The germline V gene has CDR1 SGHVS and CDR2 FQNEAQ. Trimming took 0 bases from V and 5 from J; bases not matched to a gene: 11.

This clonotype was found a few times. This chain uses TRBV20-1 with TRBJ2-7, with no clear D. V gave up 0 bases and J gave up 3 bases, with 6 bases separating them. This CDR3 is built from 12 residues. CDR1 DFQATT and CDR2 SNEGSKA come from the germline V gene (reference sequence). DNA of the CDR3: TGCAGTGCTAGAGACGACTTCTACGAGCAGTACTTC. Protein product: CSARDDFYEQYF.

This clonotype was counted only a few times. The chain combines TRBV7-6 with TRBJ2-7; TRBD2 is a possible D gene (6 bases). Germline V CDR1 and CDR2: SGHVS, FNYEAQ. The ends were cut back, 2 bases at V and 1 base at J, with 15 bases in the middle. This CDR3 comprises 16 residues. The CDR3: CASSLRSRGASYEQYF. The DNA of the CDR3 is TGTGCCAGCAGCTTAAGGTCGCGGGGAGCTTCCTACGAGCAGTACTTC.

The sample holds a few counts of this clonotype. This chain links TRBV6-1 with TRBJ1-2, with D possibly TRBD1 on 6 matching bases. The CDR3 contains 14 residues. The V gene's germline CDR1 is MNHNS and CDR2 SASEGT. The V end was cut by 10 bases, the J end by 1 base, with 16 bases between. In DNA, the CDR3 is TGTGCCACAGGGGAGGGGGTCCTTAACTATGGCTACACCTTC. This codes for CATGEGVLNYGYTF.

The rearrangement links TRBV4-3 to TRBJ2-3, with 16 bases aligning to TRBD2. Germline CDR1 reads LGHNA; CDR2 reads YSLEER. V was clipped by 3 bases and J by 6 bases; unmatched bases: 12. CDR3 length: 19 amino acids. CDR3 sequence (DNA): TGCGCCAGCAGCCAGTCCGGGACTAGCGGGGGGGCCAAGACTGATACGCAGTATTTT. This encodes CASSQSGTSGGAKTDTQYF.

This clonotype showed up just a few times. The chain employs TRBV20-1 and TRBJ2-4, with D perhaps matching TRBD1 or TRBD2 (5 bases each). V lost 1 base to trimming and J lost 2 bases, with 15 bases between them. The CDR3 consists of 16 residues. CDR1 and CDR2 (germline): DFQATT, SNEGSKA (reference sequence). CDR3 sequence reads: CSARVRDLHTKNIQYF. CDR3 sequence (DNA): TGCAGTGCTAGAGTACGGGACCTCCATACCAAAAACATTCAGTACTTC.

This clonotype was detected only a few times. This chain links TRBV2 with TRBJ1-5; D is ambiguous. Trimming took 7 bases from V and 3 from J, leaving 10 bases between them. Germline V gene lookup returns CDR1 SNHLY and CDR2 FYNNEI. The CDR3 runs 13 residues. In nucleotides, the CDR3 is TGTGCCAGCAAGCAGATTTACAATCAGCCCCAGCATTTT. Encoded protein: CASKQIYNQPQHF.

V is TRBV19 and J is TRBJ2-5; D may be TRBD2 (6 bases). The germline gives CDR1 LNHDA, CDR2 SQIVND (reference sequence). V shed 5 bases and J shed 0 bases, with 13 bases lying between them. CDR3 size: 15 residues. The CDR3 DNA follows: TGTGCCAGTAGTCCTCGTAGCGGATACCAAGAGACCCAGTACTTC. Protein product: CASSPRSGYQETQYF.

This clonotype was seen repeatedly, ten times or more. The chain carries TRBV6-2 or TRBV6-3 and TRBJ1-6; no definite D call. The CDR3 covers 13 residues. Germline V gene data show CDR1 as MNHEY and CDR2 as SVGEGT. V was pared by 7 bases and J by 8 bases, with 12 bases between. CDR3 amino acids: CASKRVFDSPLHF. Written as DNA, the CDR3 is TGTGCCAGCAAAAGGGTCTTCGATTCACCCCTCCACTTT.

This chain uses TRBV5-1 with TRBJ2-6; D unclear. V dropped 1 base and J dropped 4 bases, with 12 bases sitting between them. There are 16 residues in the CDR3. Germline-derived CDR1 and CDR2 are SGHRS and YFSETQ. The CDR3, as DNA: TGCGCCAGCAGCTTGAAAGGAGAGTTAGGGGCCAACGTCCTGACTTTC. It translates to CASSLKGELGANVLTF. The entire variable domain, with the rest obtained from reference TRBV5-1 and TRBJ2-6, is as follows: KAGVTQTPRYLIKTRGQQVTLSCSPISGHRSVSWYQQTPGQGLQFLFEYFSETQRNKGNFPGRFSGRQFSNSRSEMNVSTLELGDSALYLCASSLKGELGANVLTFGAGSRLTVL.

The rearrangement uses TRBV7-9 and TRBJ1-4; weak D call: TRBD1 (5 bases). Germline loops: CDR1 SEHNR, CDR2 FQNEAQ (reference sequence). The ends were cut back, 5 bases at V and 7 bases at J, with 14 bases in the middle. This CDR3 is 14 amino acids long. CDR3 residues: CASSTSGGGEKLFF. Written as DNA, the CDR3 is TGTGCCAGCAGCACGAGCGGGGGAGGTGAAAAACTGTTTTTT. The variable domain in full, completed from reference TRBV7-9 and TRBJ1-4, reads DTGVSQNPRHKITKRGQNVTFRCDPISEHNRLYWYRQTLGQGPEFLTYFQNEAQLEKSRLLSDRFSAERPKGSFSTLEIQRTEQGDSAMYLCASSTSGGGEKLFFGSGTQLSVL.

This clonotype was recorded many times. The chain is built from TRBV28 and TRBJ2-4, with 8 nucleotides matching TRBD1. CDR1 is MDHEN and CDR2 is SYDVKM in the germline V gene. This CDR3 comprises 14 residues. The junction had 7 bases not matched to a gene; V was cut back by 3 bases and J by 9 bases. The CDR3 coding sequence is TGTGCCAGCAGTTTGGAATTGACAGGGGTCATTCAGTACTTC. This encodes CASSLELTGVIQYF. The whole variable domain, remainder taken from reference TRBV28 and TRBJ2-4, is DVKVTQSSRYLVKRTGEKVFLECVQDMDHENMFWYRQDPGLGLRLIYFSYDVKMKEKGDIPEGYSVSREKKERFSLILESASTNQTSMYLCASSLELTGVIQYFGAGTRLSVL.

This clonotype was seen a handful of times. The chain combines TRBV28 with TRBJ2-4; D is tentatively TRBD1 or TRBD2 (5 bases each). The CDR3 is 16 amino acids. V lost 5 bases to trimming and J lost 0 bases, with 14 bases between them. CDR1 is MDHEN, CDR2 SYDVKM, per germline. In nucleotides, the CDR3 is TGTGCCAGCAGTGCCCCCGGGGCCCCAGCCAAAAACATTCAGTACTTC. Translated, it gives CASSAPGAPAKNIQYF.